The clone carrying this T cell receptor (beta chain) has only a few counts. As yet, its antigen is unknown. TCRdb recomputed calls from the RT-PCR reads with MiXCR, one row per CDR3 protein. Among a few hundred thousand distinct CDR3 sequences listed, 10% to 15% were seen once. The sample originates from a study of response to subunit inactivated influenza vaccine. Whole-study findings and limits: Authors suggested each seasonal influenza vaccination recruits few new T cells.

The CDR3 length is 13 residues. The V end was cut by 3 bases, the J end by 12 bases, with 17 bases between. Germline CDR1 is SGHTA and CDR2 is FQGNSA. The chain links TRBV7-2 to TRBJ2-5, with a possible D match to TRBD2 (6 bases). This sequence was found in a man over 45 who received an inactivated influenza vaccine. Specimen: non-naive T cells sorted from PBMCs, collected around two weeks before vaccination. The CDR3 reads CASSFLAEGDEYF. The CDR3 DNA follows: TGTGCCAGCAGCTTTTTAGCGGAGGGAGATGAGTACTTC.